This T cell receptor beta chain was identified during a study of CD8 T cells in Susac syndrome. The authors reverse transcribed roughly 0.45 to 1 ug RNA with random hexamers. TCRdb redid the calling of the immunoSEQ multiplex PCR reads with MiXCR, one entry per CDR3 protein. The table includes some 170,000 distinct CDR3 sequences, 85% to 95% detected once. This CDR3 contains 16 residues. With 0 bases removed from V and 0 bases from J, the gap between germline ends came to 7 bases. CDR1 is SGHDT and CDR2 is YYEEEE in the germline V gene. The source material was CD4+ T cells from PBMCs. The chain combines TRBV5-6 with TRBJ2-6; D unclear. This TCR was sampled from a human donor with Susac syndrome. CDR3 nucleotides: TGTGCCAGCAGCTTGGAGACGTTCTCTGGGGCCAACGTCCTGACTTTC. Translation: CASSLETFSGANVLTF.